These 14 T cell receptor beta chains share one sample of origin, sequenced in a study of cytomegalovirus exposure and HLA in healthy donors. A multiplex PCR was run with 60 Vbeta primers and 13 Jbeta primers. TCRdb's copy holds only in-frame clones and misses some; the assay was immunoSEQ multiplex PCR. The sample has 150,000 to 200,000 clones, about 84% seen once. Sequenced material: PBMCs. The origin of the receptors is a man younger than 35 in good health and CMV-seronegative.

The chain uses TRBV11-2 and TRBJ2-5; 9 nucleotides line up with TRBD1. Germline V gives CDR1 SGHAT, CDR2 FQNNGV. The CDR3 has 16 residues. Unmatched junction bases numbered 11, after V lost 5 bases and J lost 4 bases. The CDR3 reads CASSAGTGPSGETQYF. CDR3 nucleotides: TGTGCCAGCAGCGCCGGGACAGGGCCCTCAGGAGAGACCCAGTACTTC.

The chain links TRBV7-2 to TRBJ2-2; TRBD2 matches 9 bases. Germline CDR1 SGHTA, CDR2 FQGNSA. The V segment lost 1 base and the J segment 5 bases; nucleotides outside the gene matches: 8. This CDR3 contains 17 residues. The CDR3, as DNA: TGTGCCAGCAGCTTAGGTCGCCTAGCGGGGAGGACCGGGGAGCTGTTTTTT. It yields the protein CASSLGRLAGRTGELFF.

This clone was counted between two and nine times. The chain joins TRBV6-6 to TRBJ1-4, with D perhaps TRBD1 (5 bases). Germline values: CDR1 MNHNY, CDR2 SVGAGI (reference sequence). Trimming removed 2 bases at V and 0 bases at J, with 10 bases between. The CDR3 totals 16 residues. CDR3 loop: CASSYRTGATNEKLFF. The CDR3 DNA reads as TGTGCCAGCAGTTACCGTACGGGGGCAACTAATGAAAAACTGTTTTTT.

The DNA of the CDR3 is TGTGCCAGCAGTTACTCTCAAGCGGGGAACACAGATACGCAGTATTTT. Translating it yields CASSYSQAGNTDTQYF. The chain uses TRBV6-6 and TRBJ2-3; 7 nucleotides line up with TRBD2. The V gene end was trimmed by 0 bases and the J gene end by 2 bases; junction bases not matched to a gene: 5. This CDR3 region has 16 residues. Looked up from germline, CDR1 is MNHNY and CDR2 is SVGAGI (reference sequence).

The rearrangement uses TRBV6-1 and TRBJ2-7, with no clear D. Germline V lookup: CDR1 MNHNS, CDR2 SASEGT. CDR3 length equals 12 residues. The V gene lost 3 bases and the J gene lost 9 bases, with 12 bases spanning the gap. CDR3 residues: CASSEGPSGQYF. In DNA form, the CDR3 reads TGTGCCAGCAGTGAGGGCCCTTCTGGGCAGTACTTC.

This clone came up a few times. The V call is TRBV19, the J call TRBJ1-5; 11 positions match TRBD1. V shed 10 bases and J 6 bases; nucleotides not matched to a gene: 11. The CDR3 totals 15 residues. Germline V gives CDR1 LNHDA, CDR2 SQIVND (reference sequence). The DNA of the CDR3 is TGTGCCACGGACAGGGGGCGCTTGGATAGTCAGCCCCAGCATTTT. It yields the protein CATDRGRLDSQPQHF.

This chain links TRBV6-1 with TRBJ1-4; D not certain. The CDR3 loop spans 13 amino acids. Deletions cut 0 bases from V and 11 bases from J, with 10 bases between. Germline CDR1 is MNHNS and CDR2 is SASEGT. CDR3 DNA: TGTGCCAGCAGTGAAGCTTTCGGGGATAAACTGTTTTTT. It yields the protein CASSEAFGDKLFF.

This chain connects TRBV9 to TRBJ2-7; D gene uncertain. V was shortened by 0 bases and J by 4 bases, with 11 bases between the two germline ends. This CDR3 has 14 amino acids. Per germline, CDR1 SGDLS and CDR2 YYNGEE. The CDR3 DNA reads as TGTGCCAGCAGCGTAGGATCACAGCAATACGAGCAGTACTTC. Amino acids: CASSVGSQQYEQYF.

The chain joins TRBV6-5 to TRBJ2-5; D unclear. The J call may be mistaken, given a closer DNA end match to TRBJ2-7. CDR3 length: 11 residues. Looked up from germline, CDR1 is MNHEY and CDR2 is SVGAGI. The CDR3 DNA is TGTGCCAGCAGCCGCAACTACGAGCAGTACTTC. It translates to CASSRNYEQYF.

The chain employs TRBV27 and TRBJ1-3; D remains unclear. CDR1 and CDR2 from the germline V gene are MNHEY and SMNVEV (reference sequence). Between the trimmed V and J ends, which lost 6 bases and 4 bases, there was a span of 13 bases. This CDR3 comprises 14 residues. This CDR3 reads CASSSSGRGNTIYF. The CDR3 coding sequence is TGTGCCAGCAGCTCTAGTGGCCGGGGAAACACCATATATTTT.

A few counts support this clone. Mismatch with germline at one junction end may stem from a read error. This chain joins TRBV5-6 and TRBJ2-1, with 7 bases matching TRBD1. The CDR3 loop spans 13 amino acids. Germline CDR1 is SGHDT and CDR2 is YYEEEE. The DNA of the CDR3 is TGTGCCAGCAGCTTGGTCGGTCTGGCAGGGGGTCTCTTC. Translating gives CASSLVGLAGGLF.

J is TRBJ2-1 and V is TRBV12-5; weak D call: TRBD1 (6 bases). This CDR3 spans 13 amino acids. V was clipped by 6 bases and J by 4 bases, with 10 bases between them. Germline assignment: CDR1 LGHNT and CDR2 FRNRAP. The CDR3 sequence is CASGRGQYNEQFF. DNA of the CDR3: TGTGCTAGTGGCCGTGGACAGTACAATGAGCAGTTCTTC.

The chain uses TRBV6-5 and TRBJ2-6; no clear D gene. The V and J ends lost 6 bases and 4 bases respectively, with 7 bases between them. This CDR3 has 13 residues. The germline V gene has CDR1 MNHEY and CDR2 SVGAGI. The DNA of the CDR3 is TGTGCCAGCAGACCCAGGGGGGCCAACGTCCTGACTTTC. It encodes CASRPRGANVLTF.

The rearrangement uses TRBV6-1 and TRBJ2-7, with D tentatively TRBD2 (5 bases). With 6 bases removed from V and 2 bases from J, the gap between germline ends came to 14 bases. This CDR3 has 14 residues. CDR1 and CDR2 (germline): MNHNS, SASEGT. CDR3 bases: TGTGCCAGCAGCTCGGACTTGGCCACCTACGAGCAGTACTTC. Translated, it gives CASSSDLATYEQYF.